The clone carrying this TCR beta chain came up many times. Antigen unknown. The sample originates from a study of T cells in Graves' hyperthyroidism and ophthalmopathy. V was clipped by 1 base and J by 2 bases, with 11 bases between them. Germline CDR1 reads MNHEY; CDR2 reads SMNVEV (reference sequence). The CDR3 runs 15 residues. 9.5 to 10 ml fresh peripheral blood yielded the PBMCs. Amplification yielded TCR beta CDR3 regions, with RNA transcripts as the source. Initially, a first-round RT-PCR of the TCR CDR3 employed the HTBI primer set. A single record per CDR3 protein comes from TCRdb applying MiXCR to the multiplex PCR reads. The sample lists fewer than 650,000 distinct CDR3 sequences, over 12% occurring once. Whole-study findings and limits: A model using 13 V-J features told ophthalmopathy apart from stable hyperthyroidism.

This chain links TRBV27 with TRBJ1-1, with D hard to call. The clonotype comes from a woman aged 18-35 years with Graves' ophthalmopathy. Material: blood. The CDR3 DNA follows: TGTGCCAGCAGTTTATTCGCAGGAGTTAACACTGAAGCTTTCTTT. Translated, it gives CASSLFAGVNTEAFF.